This T cell receptor (beta chain) was sequenced for a study of metastatic and nonmetastatic thyroid tumors. Overall study: Thyroid patients, malignant and benign, had repertoires compared across blood and tumor or nodule tissue. Study conclusions and caveats: A significant increase in TCR beta diversity was reportedly seen in malignant thyroid tumors relative to benign nodules, in blood and tumor.

Under the authors' procedure: Between-group CDR3 differences, defined by clinicopathological status, yielded a distant-metastasis classifier for papillary thyroid cancer. TCRdb re-clonotyped the PCR reads through MiXCR. The V and J calls, along with clone size, are taken from TCRdb and not from the paper's own processing. This table has 34,000 or so clones, about 15% appearing once. Thyroid surgery was preceded by no treatment in any patient. CDR1 is SGHRS and CDR2 is YFSETQ in the germline V gene. The CDR3 length is 14 residues. Deletions cut 4 bases from V and 1 base from J, with 11 bases between. This clone has ten or more counts. Its antigen is unidentified.

The specimen was blood. The chain joins TRBV5-1 to TRBJ1-1; D might be TRBD1 (6 bases). This TCR came from a female donor with papillary thyroid cancer or a benign thyroid nodule (not recorded which). Some clones in this sample may be carry-over from other donors' samples. The CDR3 here is CASSLGGANTEAFF. CDR3 DNA sequence: TGCGCCAGCAGCCTAGGGGGGGCGAACACTGAAGCTTTCTTT.